One and the same sample provided the 9 T cell receptor beta chains below, sequenced in a study of T-cell memory formation after mild COVID-19. TCRdb ran MiXCR on the 5' RACE reads and lists one entry per CDR3 protein. The sample includes approximately 410,000 distinct CDR3 sequences, around 22% seen only once; the top ten take around 12%. The sample comprised PBMCs or a T cell subset sorted from them (not recorded which). All receptors come from an adult woman who had mild COVID-19 (a few samples of this study predate the infection). Cell type and time point are not known.

This rearrangement joins TRBV19 to TRBJ2-7; D might be TRBD1 (6 bases). V was pared by 1 base and J by 7 bases, with 17 bases between. Germline V CDR1 and CDR2: LNHDA, SQIVND (reference sequence). This CDR3 is built from 15 residues. The CDR3 region has the DNA TGTGCCAGTAGTATAGTAGCCGGCAGGGGCGGAGAGCAGTACTTC. Translating gives CASSIVAGRGGEQYF.

This clonotype was seen only once. The junction and the germline gene differ at one end; a read error may be behind it. The genes are TRBV27 and TRBJ1-6, with D unclear. The germline V gene has CDR1 MNHEY and CDR2 SMNVEV (reference sequence). The CDR3 is made up of 13 amino acids. DNA for the CDR3: TGTGCCAGCAGTTTTCTACCGCAGGACTTTCTCAACTTT. This gives the protein CASSFLPQDFLNF.

This chain joins TRBV7-2 and TRBJ1-1, with 11 bases aligning to TRBD1. V lost 1 base, J lost 8 bases, and 9 bases stayed unmatched. This CDR3 spans 16 amino acids. The germline V gene encodes CDR1 SGHTA and CDR2 FQGNSA. The CDR3 sequence is CASSLGFGQGASEAFF. CDR3 nucleotides: TGTGCCAGCAGCTTAGGCTTCGGACAGGGGGCATCGGAAGCTTTCTTT.

This sequence joins TRBV30 and TRBJ1-2, with TRBD1 matching over 7 bases. Trimming at V came to 5 bases and at J to 5 bases, leaving 11 bases not matched to a gene. CDR3 length: 14 amino acids. The germline V gene has CDR1 GTSNPN and CDR2 SVGIG (reference sequence). Here the CDR3 DNA reads TGTGCCTGGGATGACAGGGCTAATTGGTATGGCTACACCTTC. Translating it yields CAWDDRANWYGYTF.

This clonotype was picked up one time. The J gene is TRBJ2-3, the V gene TRBV10-3, with D perhaps being TRBD1 or TRBD2 (5 bases each). CDR1 and CDR2 from the germline V gene are ENHRY and SYGVKD. The CDR3 runs 18 residues. V lost 1 base to trimming and J lost 3 bases, with 20 bases between them. CDR3 residues: CAISEFWDASRRTDTQYF. The DNA of the CDR3 is TGTGCCATCAGTGAGTTTTGGGACGCCTCTCGGAGAACAGATACGCAGTATTTT.

The rearrangement uses TRBV27 and TRBJ2-7, with D unresolved. Germline V gene sequence: CDR1 MNHEY, CDR2 SMNVEV (reference sequence). V was shortened by 5 bases and J by 1 base, with 9 bases between the two germline ends. The CDR3 consists of 13 residues. CDR3 sequence reads: CASSHGPSYEQYV. CDR3 in DNA: TGTGCCAGCAGTCACGGGCCATCCTACGAGCAGTACGTC.

This clonotype was detected only a few times. The chain has TRBV7-6 and TRBJ2-4, with D hard to call. The length of the CDR3 is 13 residues. The germline V gene encodes CDR1 SGHVS and CDR2 FNYEAQ. The V and J ends lost 4 bases and 5 bases respectively, with 9 bases between them. The DNA for the CDR3 is TGTGCCAGCAGCTCGCTTTCCGAAAACATTCAGTACTTC. This gives the protein CASSSLSENIQYF.

The rearrangement joins TRBV12-3 or TRBV12-4 to TRBJ1-2, with D possibly being TRBD1 (5 bases). The CDR3 runs to 13 residues. The V end was cut by 10 bases, the J end by 2 bases, with 14 bases between. The CDR3 coding sequence is TGTGCCACCCAAGGGCGGGGGAACTATGGCTACACCTTC. Amino acids: CATQGRGNYGYTF.

This clonotype showed up just a few times. V is TRBV29-1 and J is TRBJ1-1; possible D gene TRBD1, 5 bases. The CDR3 spans 10 residues. The V gene lost 7 bases and the J gene lost 7 bases, with 10 bases spanning the gap. Germline CDR1 reads SQVTM; CDR2 reads ANQGSEA. CDR3 sequence: CSAGTGEAFF. CDR3 sequence (DNA): TGCAGCGCCGGGACGGGTGAAGCTTTCTTT.